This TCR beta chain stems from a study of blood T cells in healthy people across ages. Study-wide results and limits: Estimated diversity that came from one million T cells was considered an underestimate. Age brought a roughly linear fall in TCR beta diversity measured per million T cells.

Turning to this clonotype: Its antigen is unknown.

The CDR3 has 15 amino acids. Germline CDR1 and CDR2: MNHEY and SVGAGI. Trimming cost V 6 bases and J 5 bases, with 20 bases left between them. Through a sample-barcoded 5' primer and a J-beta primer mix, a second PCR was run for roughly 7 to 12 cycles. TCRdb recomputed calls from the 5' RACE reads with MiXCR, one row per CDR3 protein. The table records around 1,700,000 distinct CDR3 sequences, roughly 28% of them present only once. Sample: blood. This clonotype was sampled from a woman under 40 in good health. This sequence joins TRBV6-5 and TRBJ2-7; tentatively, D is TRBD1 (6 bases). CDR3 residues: CASSRTRDTRNEQYF. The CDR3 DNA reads TGTGCCAGCAGCAGGACCCGGGACACTCGCAACGAGCAGTACTTC.